The 13 T cell receptor beta chains given below trace back to one sample, sequenced in a study of T cell repertoires in cytomegalovirus infection. These receptors' targets are unknown. TCRdb analysed the reads with MiXCR anew, one entry per CDR3 protein. In the table there are 50,000 or so distinct CDR3 sequences, around 21% of which are singletons. The sequences come from CD8+ T cells from cultured PBMCs, collected from culture after CMV antigen stimulation. These receptors were obtained from a human donor in good health (CMV status not recorded). Some clones in this sample may be carry-over from other donors' samples.

By share of the sample, this clonotype is medium-sized. This chain links TRBV7-8 with TRBJ2-2, with TRBD1 matching over 8 bases. Losses at the gene ends were 4 bases for V and 3 bases for J; bases not matched to a gene: 4. This CDR3 region has 15 residues. CDR1 SGHVS and CDR2 FQNEAQ come from the germline V gene. CDR3 amino acids: CASSSQGAYTGELFF. The CDR3 DNA follows: TGTGCCAGCAGCTCCCAGGGGGCTTACACCGGGGAGCTGTTTTTT.

In its sample, this clonotype was seen many times. The rearrangement joins TRBV19 to TRBJ2-1; 11 nucleotides match TRBD2. This CDR3 spans 15 amino acids. V trimming: 9 bases; J trimming: 7 bases; junction bases outside the gene matches: 11. The germline V gene has CDR1 LNHDA and CDR2 SQIVND (reference sequence). The CDR3 loop is CASRLAGPTGNEQFF. The CDR3 nucleotides are TGTGCCAGCAGACTAGCGGGACCGACGGGAAATGAGCAGTTCTTC.

The V gene is TRBV30, the J gene TRBJ1-3; D may be TRBD1 (5 bases). CDR1 is GTSNPN and CDR2 is SVGIG in the germline V gene (reference sequence). Trimming removed 4 bases at V and 4 bases at J, with 8 bases between. The CDR3 totals 12 residues. For the CDR3, the DNA is TGTGCCTGGAAGAAGGGGGGAAACACCATATATTTT. Translation gives CAWKKGGNTIYF.

For this clonotype: A read error may explain this, as a much larger clone is one base away. The chain joins TRBV7-4 to TRBJ2-7; 9 bases agree with TRBD1. The CDR3 is 16 residues long. Germline values: CDR1 SGHVT, CDR2 SQSDAQ. Germline trimming cut 5 bases from V and 5 bases from J; bases unmatched to any gene: 13. This CDR3 reads CASSLNRDREAHEQYF. CDR3 DNA sequence: TGTGCCAGCAGCCTAAACCGGGACAGGGAGGCCCACGAGCAGTACTTC.

This clonotype was observed many times. The chain has TRBV28 and TRBJ2-6; D is uncertain. In germline, CDR1 is MDHEN, CDR2 SYDVKM. The CDR3 has 19 residues. Trimming pared 4 bases from V and 4 bases from J, leaving 23 bases between. The DNA for the CDR3 is TGTGCCAGCAGTTATTCACGAGAGACGGGCCATTTGGGGGCCAACGTCCTGACTTTC. Amino acids: CASSYSRETGHLGANVLTF.

This clonotype has ten or more counts. The V call is TRBV7-2, the J call TRBJ2-5; TRBD1 matches at 9 bases. The germline CDR1 and CDR2 sequences are SGHTA and FQGNSA. The CDR3 loop spans 15 amino acids. The V and J ends lost 5 bases and 6 bases, in that order; junction bases with no gene match: 10. The CDR3 loop is CASSPAQGAGKTQYF. The DNA for the CDR3 is TGTGCCAGCAGCCCCGCACAGGGGGCCGGGAAGACCCAGTACTTC.

In DNA, the CDR3 is TGCAGTGCTAGGGGGGACACACAAGAGACCCAGTACTTC. Translated, it gives CSARGDTQETQYF. J is TRBJ2-5 and V is TRBV20-1; possible D gene TRBD1, 6 bases. This CDR3 is 13 amino acids long. Germline loops: CDR1 DFQATT, CDR2 SNEGSKA (reference sequence). V gave up 3 bases and J gave up 2 bases, with 10 bases separating them.

This clonotype was recorded at least ten times. The V and J genes are TRBV9 and TRBJ1-1; tentative D call: TRBD1 (5 bases). The CDR3 sequence is 17 residues long. V lost 0 bases and J lost 0, with 15 bases in between. Germline V lookup: CDR1 SGDLS, CDR2 YYNGEE. Here the CDR3 DNA reads TGTGCCAGCAGCGTAGGATGGAAGGGGCCCATGAACACTGAAGCTTTCTTT. Translated, it gives CASSVGWKGPMNTEAFF.

This clonotype was picked up a small number of times. The rearrangement links TRBV11-2 to TRBJ2-1; 13 bases match TRBD2. V lost 5 bases to trimming and J lost 8 bases; unmatched junction nucleotides: 9. Looked up from germline, CDR1 is SGHAT and CDR2 is FQNNGV. There are 16 residues in the CDR3. Here the CDR3 reads CASSRRTSGSVDEQFF. DNA for the CDR3: TGTGCCAGCAGCCGACGGACTAGCGGGAGTGTCGATGAGCAGTTCTTC.

This clonotype turned up a few times. V and J are TRBV6-2 or TRBV6-3 and TRBJ1-1, with D possibly matching TRBD1 (5 bases). The germline V and J ends were trimmed by 0 bases and 4 bases, with 15 bases remaining between them. The CDR3 contains 16 residues. Germline lookup yields CDR1 MNHEY and CDR2 SVGEGT. CDR3 residues: CASSYSINVGGTEAFF. The CDR3, as DNA: TGTGCCAGCAGTTACTCTATTAATGTGGGGGGCACTGAAGCTTTCTTT.

The V call is TRBV7-6, the J call TRBJ2-7, with D tentatively TRBD1 or TRBD2 (5 bases each). Germline CDR1 SGHVS, CDR2 FNYEAQ. Trimming pared 3 bases from V and 6 bases from J, leaving 9 bases between. This CDR3 spans 12 amino acids. The CDR3 nucleotides read TGTGCCAGCAGCTTCGTCGGGGCCGAGCAGTACTTC. It codes for CASSFVGAEQYF. The entire variable domain, with the rest obtained from reference TRBV7-6 and TRBJ2-7, is as follows: GAGVSQSPRYKVTKRGQDVALRCDPISGHVSLYWYRQALGQGPEFLTYFNYEAQQDKSGLPNDRFSAERPEGSISTLTIQRTEQRDSAMYRCASSFVGAEQYFGPGTRLTVT.

The rearrangement links TRBV5-4 to TRBJ1-1; D is uncertain. Trimming left V 4 bases short and J 2 bases short, with 9 bases between. The CDR3 has 13 residues. The germline CDR1 and CDR2 sequences are SGHNT and YYREEE (reference sequence). The CDR3 is CASSPGSNTEAFF. The CDR3 DNA reads TGTGCCAGCAGCCCGGGGTCAAACACTGAAGCTTTCTTT. Full variable domain (missing parts from reference TRBV5-4 and TRBJ1-1): ETGVTQSPTHLIKTRGQQVTLRCSSQSGHNTVSWYQQALGQGPQFIFQYYREEENGRGNFPPRFSGLQFPNYSSELNVNALELDDSALYLCASSPGSNTEAFFGQGTRLTVV.

As regards this clonotype: One end of the junction fails to match germline, which may point to a read error. The rearrangement uses TRBV4-3 and TRBJ2-7; no reliable D call. Looked up from germline, CDR1 is LGHNA and CDR2 is YSLEER. The CDR3 length is 13 residues. The CDR3: CASSQGHSDEQYF. As DNA, the CDR3 is TGCGCCAGCAGCCAAGGGCACTCCGACGAGCAGTACTTC.